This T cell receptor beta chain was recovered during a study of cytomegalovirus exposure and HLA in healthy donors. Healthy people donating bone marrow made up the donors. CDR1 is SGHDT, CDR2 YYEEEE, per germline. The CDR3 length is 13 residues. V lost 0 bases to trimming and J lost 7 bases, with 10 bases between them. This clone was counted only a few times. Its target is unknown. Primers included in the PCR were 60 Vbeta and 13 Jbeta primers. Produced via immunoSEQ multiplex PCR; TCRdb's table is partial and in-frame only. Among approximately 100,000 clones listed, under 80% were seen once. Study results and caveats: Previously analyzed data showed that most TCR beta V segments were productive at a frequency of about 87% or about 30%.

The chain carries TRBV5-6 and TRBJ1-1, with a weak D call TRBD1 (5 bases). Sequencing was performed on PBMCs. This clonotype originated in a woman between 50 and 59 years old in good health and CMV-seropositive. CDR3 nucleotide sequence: TGTGCCAGCAGCTTGGTAGGGGCTGATGAAGCTTTCTTT. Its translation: CASSLVGADEAFF.